Listed here are 26 T cell receptor beta chains from one sample, sequenced in a study of cytomegalovirus exposure and HLA in healthy donors. 13 Jbeta primers and 60 Vbeta primers were used for the PCR. Assay: immunoSEQ multiplex PCR; the TCRdb copy retains only in-frame clones and omits some. The table has 130,000 to 150,000 clones, roughly 85% seen once. Sequencing used PBMCs. The receptors come from a woman under 40 in good health and CMV-seronegative.

This clone showed up just a few times. This chain uses TRBV27 with TRBJ1-6, with TRBD1 matching 9 bases. V lost 3 bases, J lost 9 bases, and 3 bases stayed unmatched. The CDR3 is 14 amino acids. Germline-derived CDR1 and CDR2 are MNHEY and SMNVEV (reference sequence). The CDR3 region is CASSFGTGFSPLHF. The CDR3 coding sequence is TGTGCCAGCAGTTTTGGGACAGGGTTTTCACCCCTCCACTTT.

This clone was detected only a few times. V gene TRBV28 combines with J gene TRBJ1-4; TRBD1 is a possible D gene (5 bases). V was trimmed by 6 bases and J by 7 bases, leaving 15 bases between them. Germline assignment: CDR1 MDHEN and CDR2 SYDVKM. CDR3 length: 14 residues. CDR3 in DNA: TGTGCCAGCAGGATCGGAGGGGCTGTTGAAAAACTGTTTTTT. Encoded protein: CASRIGGAVEKLFF.

The gene calls are TRBV7-2 and TRBJ2-1; TRBD2 matches 7 bases. Trimming cost V 3 bases and J 11 bases; bases outside gene matches: 4. The CDR3 is 12 amino acids. Germline lookup yields CDR1 SGHTA and CDR2 FQGNSA. The CDR3 spells CASSFSGPQQFF. In DNA, the CDR3 is TGTGCCAGCAGCTTTAGCGGGCCTCAGCAGTTCTTC.

Only one count was recorded for this clone. The rearrangement links TRBV7-8 to TRBJ2-1; weak D call: TRBD2 (7 bases). Germline V lookup: CDR1 SGHVS, CDR2 FQNEAQ. The CDR3 length is 16 residues. Trimming removed 6 bases at V and 8 bases at J, with 23 bases between. The DNA for the CDR3 is TGTGCCAGCAGTCCTTTCTTGGGGGGGGGCAGGGATGAGCAGTTCTTC. Its protein product is CASSPFLGGGRDEQFF. The full variable domain, in which reference TRBV7-8 and TRBJ2-1 provide the parts outside the CDR3, is GAGVSQSPRYKVAKRGQDVALRCDPISGHVSLFWYQQALGQGPEFLTYFQNEAQLDKSGLPSDRFFAERPEGSVSTLKIQRTQQEDSAVYLCASSPFLGGGRDEQFFGPGTRLTVL.

The chain uses TRBV7-3 and TRBJ1-1; D unresolved. The CDR3 spans 13 residues. Germline V lookup: CDR1 SGHTA, CDR2 FQGTGA. V was pared by 4 bases and J by 0 bases, with 6 bases between. As DNA, the CDR3 is TGTGCCAGCAGCTATACAGTGAACACTGAAGCTTTCTTT. It is translated as CASSYTVNTEAFF.

This chain links TRBV15 with TRBJ2-6, with D uncertain. Germline-derived CDR1 and CDR2 are LNHNV and YYDKDF (reference sequence). V lost 8 bases to trimming and J lost 1 base, with 12 bases between them. The CDR3 loop spans 15 amino acids. The CDR3 DNA follows: TGTGCCACCGAGGATCCGGAGTCTGGGGCCAACGTCCTGACTTTC. It is translated as CATEDPESGANVLTF.

For the CDR3, the DNA is TGCAGCGTTGATGGGGGCCAAGGAGGCTACACCTTC. Translating gives CSVDGGQGGYTF. The rearrangement uses TRBV29-1 and TRBJ1-2; possibly TRBD1 for D (6 bases). The CDR3 consists of 12 residues. Germline V lookup: CDR1 SQVTM, CDR2 ANQGSEA. With 3 bases removed from V and 8 bases from J, the gap between germline ends came to 13 bases.

This clone was observed a few times. The rearrangement joins TRBV6-1 to TRBJ2-7, with a possible D match to TRBD2 (5 bases). CDR1 and CDR2 from the germline V gene are MNHNS and SASEGT. Trimming removed 2 bases at V and 5 bases at J, with 7 bases between. This CDR3 contains 12 residues. CDR3 coding DNA: TGTGCCAGCAGTGAACTGAGGGACGAGCAGTACTTC. It specifies CASSELRDEQYF.

This rearrangement joins TRBV27 to TRBJ2-2; no clear D. This CDR3 has 15 residues. The V end was cut by 2 bases, the J end by 3 bases, with 10 bases between. The V gene's germline CDR1 is MNHEY and CDR2 SMNVEV (reference sequence). CDR3 sequence: CASSLTGWYTGELFF. CDR3 DNA sequence: TGTGCCAGCAGTTTAACCGGGTGGTACACCGGGGAGCTGTTTTTT.

The CDR3 loop reads CASSPPGTPNTGELFF. CDR3 in DNA: TGTGCCAGCAGCCCCCCCGGGACACCGAACACCGGGGAGCTGTTTTTT. The chain is built from TRBV5-4 and TRBJ2-2; tentative D call: TRBD1 (6 bases). Trimming took 4 bases from V and 0 from J, leaving 13 bases between them. Germline CDR1 and CDR2: SGHNT and YYREEE (reference sequence). The CDR3 spans 16 residues.

The rearrangement joins TRBV9 to TRBJ2-7; 10 nucleotides line up with TRBD2. This CDR3 has 15 residues. Germline V CDR1 and CDR2: SGDLS, YYNGEE. The V segment lost 4 bases and the J segment 3 bases; nucleotides outside the gene matches: 7. The CDR3 DNA sequence: TGTGCCAGCAGCACCCGAGGGACTAGCGACTACGAGCAGTACTTC. Protein: CASSTRGTSDYEQYF.

The chain uses TRBV4-1 and TRBJ2-7; maybe TRBD1 (5 bases). V lost 0 bases to trimming and J lost 7 bases, with 19 bases between them. CDR3 length equals 16 residues. CDR1 and CDR2 from the germline V gene are MGHRA and YSYEKL. The CDR3 loop reads CASSQDFTGVFLEQYF. The CDR3 DNA sequence: TGCGCCAGCAGCCAAGATTTCACAGGAGTATTTTTGGAGCAGTACTTC.

The genes are TRBV6-1 and TRBJ1-5; maybe TRBD1 (5 bases). Trimming removed 6 bases at V and 0 bases at J, with 9 bases between. CDR3 length: 14 residues. Germline CDR1 is MNHNS and CDR2 is SASEGT. For the CDR3, the DNA is TGTGCCAGCAGGGCCGACAGTAGCAATCAGCCCCAGCATTTT. Translating gives CASRADSSNQPQHF.

The V gene is TRBV9, the J gene TRBJ1-2; D is unresolved. V gave up 3 bases and J gave up 0 bases, with 12 bases separating them. This CDR3 region has 15 residues. The germline V gene encodes CDR1 SGDLS and CDR2 YYNGEE. The CDR3 nucleotides are TGTGCCAGCAGCGAGAGTGTCTATGCTAACTATGGCTACACCTTC. This gives the protein CASSESVYANYGYTF.

The chain uses TRBV7-9 and TRBJ1-2; 10 nucleotides align to TRBD1. The CDR3 totals 12 residues. CDR1 SEHNR and CDR2 FQNEAQ come from the germline V gene (reference sequence). Trimming took 5 bases from V and 14 from J; bases not matched to a gene: 8. CDR3 DNA: TGTGCCAGCAGCCTCCCGACAGGGGGCACGACCTTC. Translation: CASSLPTGGTTF.

This clone was seen only a few times. The rearrangement joins TRBV6-1 to TRBJ1-6, with TRBD1 identical over 10 bases. The V segment lost 7 bases and the J segment 13 bases; nucleotides outside the gene matches: 10. The length of the CDR3 is 14 residues. CDR1 is MNHNS, CDR2 SASEGT, per germline. The CDR3 region has the DNA TGTGCCAGCACCGCCGGGACAGGGGTAGGTCCCCTCCACTTT. This sequence encodes CASTAGTGVGPLHF.

The chain combines TRBV6-5 with TRBJ2-3; 14 bases are shared with TRBD2. The CDR3 contains 15 residues. Germline V gene sequence: CDR1 MNHEY, CDR2 SVGAGI. Unmatched junction bases numbered 0, after V lost 6 bases and J lost 1 base. CDR3: CASRTSGGGTDTQYF. The DNA for the CDR3 is TGTGCCAGCAGGACTAGCGGGGGGGGCACAGATACGCAGTATTTT.

V usage is TRBV4-1 and J usage is TRBJ1-2; D not certain. Trimming stripped 0 bases from V and 2 bases from J, with 13 bases between. Looked up from germline, CDR1 is MGHRA and CDR2 is YSYEKL. The CDR3 is 16 amino acids. In DNA, the CDR3 is TGCGCCAGCAGCCAAGAGGTGGGCGGACTGAACTATGGCTACACCTTC. Encoded protein: CASSQEVGGLNYGYTF.

This clone was counted only a few times. V usage is TRBV9 and J usage is TRBJ2-7; D is uncertain. Trimming left V 0 bases short and J 5 bases short, with 12 bases between. Germline assignment: CDR1 SGDLS and CDR2 YYNGEE. The CDR3 has 14 residues. This CDR3 is CASSVGSNLNEQYF. In nucleotides, the CDR3 is TGTGCCAGCAGCGTAGGAAGCAATCTGAACGAGCAGTACTTC.

The rearrangement links TRBV19 to TRBJ1-3; D may be TRBD1 (6 bases). The V gene lost 3 bases and the J gene lost 10 bases, with 10 bases spanning the gap. The CDR3 length is 12 residues. CDR1 is LNHDA and CDR2 is SQIVND in the germline V gene (reference sequence). CDR3 DNA: TGTGCCAGTAGTATCGAAGGGGGAACCATATATTTT. Amino acids: CASSIEGGTIYF.

The chain combines TRBV27 with TRBJ1-2; D is possibly TRBD1 (6 bases). The V end lost 4 bases, the J end lost 3 bases, and 15 bases lay between the germline ends. This CDR3 has 15 amino acids. Germline assignment: CDR1 MNHEY and CDR2 SMNVEV (reference sequence). The CDR3, as DNA: TGTGCCAGCAGTTGGACCCCGGACAGCTACTATGGCTACACCTTC. This sequence encodes CASSWTPDSYYGYTF.

CDR3 in DNA: TGTGCCAGCAGCTTGGCCGGCGGGGGGGCCGGCGATGAGCAGTTCTTC. Its protein product is CASSLAGGGAGDEQFF. The rearrangement joins TRBV5-6 to TRBJ2-1, with 9 bases identical to TRBD2. Germline CDR1 and CDR2: SGHDT and YYEEEE. The CDR3 covers 16 residues. Trimming took 0 bases from V and 8 from J; bases not matched to a gene: 9.

The rearrangement uses TRBV7-2 and TRBJ2-7, with 11 bases identical to TRBD1. Trimming took 5 bases from V and 1 from J; bases not matched to a gene: 7. The V gene's germline CDR1 is SGHTA and CDR2 FQGNSA. This CDR3 region has 16 residues. CDR3 DNA: TGTGCCAGCAGCCCACGGGACAGGGGGTATTCCTACGAGCAGTACTTC. This codes for CASSPRDRGYSYEQYF.

V gene TRBV11-2 combines with J gene TRBJ1-4, with 8 bases matching TRBD1. Germline loops: CDR1 SGHAT, CDR2 FQNNGV. V lost 5 bases and J lost 4; bases outside the gene matches: 9. There are 16 residues in the CDR3. CDR3 sequence reads: CASSLDGTGVNEKLFF. Here the CDR3 DNA reads TGTGCCAGCAGCCTCGACGGGACAGGCGTTAATGAAAAACTGTTTTTT.

V and J are TRBV14 and TRBJ2-1; TRBD2 aligns across 12 bases. The CDR3 contains 14 residues. CDR1 SGHDN and CDR2 FVKESK come from the germline V gene. Trimming cost V 1 base and J 11 bases; bases outside gene matches: 3. CDR3 in amino acids: CASSQVLAGGKQFF. The CDR3 DNA is TGTGCCAGCAGCCAAGTCCTAGCGGGGGGGAAGCAGTTCTTC.

The chain joins TRBV15 to TRBJ2-5; 8 bases are shared with TRBD2. The CDR3 loop spans 14 amino acids. Germline CDR1 and CDR2: LNHNV and YYDKDF (reference sequence). V lost 5 bases, J lost 3 bases, and 5 bases stayed unmatched. CDR3 nucleotides: TGTGCCACCAGCGCCAAGGGACTAGAAGAGACCCAGTACTTC. It yields the protein CATSAKGLEETQYF.